This TCR beta chain was recovered during a study of OX40 agonist ivuxolimab in advanced cancers. Study-wide background: All patients had ivuxolimab intravenously every 2 weeks at 0.01 to 10 mg/kg. Head and neck, renal cell, melanoma or hepatocellular carcinoma were the cancers that dose-escalation patients had.

V lost 1 base, J lost 0 bases, and 12 bases lay in between. The germline gives CDR1 MGHRA, CDR2 YSYEKL. The CDR3 is made up of 16 amino acids. Measured with immunoSEQ multiplex PCR; TCRdb has only the in-frame clones, and not every one. Among about 93,000 clones listed, around 92% were seen once. This receptor was taken from an adult with an advanced solid tumor such as melanoma, head and neck, liver or kidney cancer. The chain carries TRBV4-1 and TRBJ1-1; D is ambiguous. The source was CD4+ or CD8+ T cells sorted from blood, collected in a trial of the OX40 agonist ivuxolimab. CDR3 DNA sequence: TGCGCCAGCAGCCAAGCTTCCTCAGGCGTGAACACTGAAGCTTTCTTT. Its protein is CASSQASSGVNTEAFF.